This T cell receptor beta chain was documented in a study of cytomegalovirus exposure and HLA in healthy donors. V dropped 5 bases and J dropped 1; count of bases not matched to a gene: 4. Germline V gene sequence: CDR1 MNHEY, CDR2 SVGAGI. This CDR3 is 14 amino acids long. The PCR contained 60 Vbeta and 13 Jbeta primers. Sequenced by immunoSEQ multiplex PCR; TCRdb stores in-frame clones only, minus some. This sample has roughly 130,000 clones, with approximately 8.7% found just once. Source material: PBMCs. The V and J genes are TRBV6-5 and TRBJ1-2; 7 bases line up with TRBD1. This TCR came from a man between 35 and 55 years old in good health and CMV-seronegative. The CDR3: CASSLGQINYGYTF. The CDR3, as DNA: TGTGCCAGCAGTCTGGGACAGATTAACTATGGCTACACCTTC.